Below, 21 T cell receptor beta chains from the same sample are listed, as sequenced in a study of OX40 agonist ivuxolimab in advanced cancers. Using immunoSEQ multiplex PCR, the repertoire was profiled, and TCRdb retains in-frame clones only, with some absent. The sample has 60,000 or so clones; under 90% are singletons. This sample comprised CD4+ or CD8+ T cells sorted from blood, obtained in a trial of the OX40 agonist ivuxolimab. All receptors come from an adult with an advanced solid tumor such as melanoma, head and neck, liver or kidney cancer.

The V call is TRBV7-3, the J call TRBJ2-7, with D unresolved. Germline V gives CDR1 SGHTA, CDR2 FQGTGA. V was shortened by 5 bases and J by 0 bases, with 14 bases between the two germline ends. The CDR3 consists of 15 residues. The CDR3 DNA is TGTGCCAGCAGCCCAAGCCCTGGGAACTCCTACGAGCAGTACTTC. Translating it yields CASSPSPGNSYEQYF.

The J gene is TRBJ2-2, the V gene TRBV6-1; TRBD1 agrees at 8 bases. There are 15 residues in the CDR3. Per germline, CDR1 MNHNS and CDR2 SASEGT. V lost 4 bases to trimming and J lost 5 bases; unmatched junction nucleotides: 6. As DNA, the CDR3 is TGTGCCAGCAGTGCGTTCCGACAGGGGACCGGGGAGCTGTTTTTT. Translated, it gives CASSAFRQGTGELFF.

V is TRBV2 and J is TRBJ1-2; 9 bases map to TRBD1. Looked up from germline, CDR1 is SNHLY and CDR2 is FYNNEI. The V segment lost 6 bases and the J segment 6 bases; nucleotides outside the gene matches: 5. The CDR3 consists of 13 residues. The CDR3: CASRGGQGHGYTF. The CDR3 DNA follows: TGTGCCAGCAGGGGGGGACAGGGACATGGCTACACCTTC.

This chain links TRBV7-6 with TRBJ2-5; D perhaps matches TRBD1 (6 bases). The CDR3 extends over 15 amino acids. V was cut by 2 bases and J by 2 bases, with 12 bases left in between. Germline CDR1 is SGHVS and CDR2 is FNYEAQ. For the CDR3, the DNA is TGTGCCAGCAGCTTAACTGGGGACAATCAAGAGACCCAGTACTTC. Translating it yields CASSLTGDNQETQYF.

V is TRBV30 and J is TRBJ1-5, with D unclear. Germline V CDR1 and CDR2: GTSNPN, SVGIG (reference sequence). This CDR3 has 13 amino acids. V shed 3 bases and J shed 0 bases, with 6 bases lying between them. CDR3 region: CAWRTDSNQPQHF. For the CDR3, the DNA is TGTGCCTGGAGGACCGATAGCAATCAGCCCCAGCATTTT. Variable domain in full (rest from reference TRBV30 and TRBJ1-5): SQTIHQWPATLVQPVGSPLSLECTVEGTSNPNLYWYRQAAGRGLQLLFYSVGIGQISSEVPQNLSASRPQDRQFILSSKKLLLSDSGFYLCAWRTDSNQPQHFGDGTRLSIL.

The chain links TRBV5-1 to TRBJ2-7, with TRBD1 matching 11 bases. This CDR3 is built from 15 residues. With V trimmed by 4 bases and J by 3 bases, 6 bases remained unmatched. Germline V gene lookup returns CDR1 SGHRS and CDR2 YFSETQ. CDR3 sequence (DNA): TGCGCCAGCAGCAAGCCGGGACAGGGGGTCTACGAGCAGTACTTC. It translates to CASSKPGQGVYEQYF. Combining the CDR3 with reference TRBV5-1 and TRBJ2-7 gives the whole variable domain KAGVTQTPRYLIKTRGQQVTLSCSPISGHRSVSWYQQTPGQGLQFLFEYFSETQRNKGNFPGRFSGRQFSNSRSEMNVSTLELGDSALYLCASSKPGQGVYEQYFGPGTRLTVT.

DNA of the CDR3: TGTGCCACCAGCAGAGGGCAGGGGGTTACTGCCTATGGCTACACCTTC. It translates to CATSRGQGVTAYGYTF. This chain uses TRBV15 with TRBJ1-2, with TRBD1 identical over 7 bases. Germline V gives CDR1 LNHNV, CDR2 YYDKDF (reference sequence). This CDR3 spans 16 amino acids. V lost 1 base to trimming and J lost 4 bases; unmatched junction nucleotides: 9.

This clone was seen once. V gene TRBV18 combines with J gene TRBJ1-1; the D gene is possibly TRBD1 (6 bases). The V end lost 3 bases, the J end lost 1 base, and 18 bases lay between the germline ends. The CDR3 contains 17 residues. In germline, CDR1 is KGHSH, CDR2 LQKENI. The CDR3 bases are TGTGCCAGCTCACCGGATGGGGGCGAACTCTCGAACACTGAAGCTTTCTTT. It translates to CASSPDGGELSNTEAFF.

The CDR3 DNA reads TGTGCCAGCAGCTTAGGGAGCCTCGAGACCCAGTACTTC. This encodes CASSLGSLETQYF. The chain uses TRBV11-2 and TRBJ2-5, with D hard to call. Trimming cost V 1 base and J 5 bases, with 8 bases left between them. The CDR3 loop spans 13 amino acids. The germline CDR1 and CDR2 sequences are SGHAT and FQNNGV. The complete variable domain, with remaining parts taken from reference TRBV11-2 and TRBJ2-5, reads EAGVAQSPRYKIIEKRQSVAFWCNPISGHATLYWYQQILGQGPKLLIQFQNNGVVDDSQLPKDRFSAERLKGVDSTLKIQPAKLEDSAVYLCASSLGSLETQYFGPGTRLLVL.

This chain links TRBV2 with TRBJ2-4, with D perhaps TRBD2 (6 bases). Germline V CDR1 and CDR2: SNHLY, FYNNEI. This CDR3 spans 17 amino acids. V lost 5 bases to trimming and J lost 2 bases, with 19 bases between them. For the CDR3, the DNA is TGTGCCAGCAGTCAAGGAGGGGCGTTTCTAACCAAAAACATTCAGTACTTC. Protein sequence: CASSQGGAFLTKNIQYF.

The genes are TRBV14 and TRBJ1-4, with TRBD1 matching over 9 bases. The CDR3 runs to 15 residues. Germline V lookup: CDR1 SGHDN, CDR2 FVKESK. Unmatched junction bases numbered 4, after V lost 4 bases and J lost 4 bases. Here the CDR3 reads CASSPGGQGNEKLFF. The CDR3, as DNA: TGTGCCAGCAGCCCTGGGGGACAGGGTAATGAAAAACTGTTTTTT.

This chain links TRBV18 with TRBJ1-5, with D unresolved. Germline V gene data show CDR1 as KGHSH and CDR2 as LQKENI. The V end lost 0 bases, the J end lost 7 bases, and 4 bases lay between the germline ends. CDR3 size: 12 residues. The CDR3 DNA sequence: TGTGCCAGCTCACCACCGAACCAGCCCCAGCATTTT. It is translated as CASSPPNQPQHF.

Only one count was recorded for this clone. The chain uses TRBV27 and TRBJ1-3; D uncertain. The CDR3 is made up of 13 amino acids. Germline CDR1 MNHEY, CDR2 SMNVEV (reference sequence). The V end lost 2 bases, the J end lost 4 bases, and 6 bases lay between the germline ends. The CDR3: CASSLREGNTIYF. The CDR3, as DNA: TGTGCCAGCAGTTTAAGGGAGGGAAACACCATATATTTT.

The rearrangement uses TRBV29-1 and TRBJ2-4; perhaps TRBD2 as D (5 bases). V was trimmed by 2 bases and J by 0 bases, leaving 8 bases between them. This CDR3 region has 14 residues. The germline V gene has CDR1 SQVTM and CDR2 ANQGSEA. As DNA, the CDR3 is TGCAGCGTTGAAACTAGGCTAGCCAAAAACATTCAGTACTTC. Translation gives CSVETRLAKNIQYF.

The chain uses TRBV19 and TRBJ1-1; no firm D call. CDR3 length: 13 residues. The germline V gene has CDR1 LNHDA and CDR2 SQIVND (reference sequence). V lost 9 bases to trimming and J lost 1 base, with 12 bases between them. The CDR3 reads CASQVVENTEAFF. CDR3 in DNA: TGTGCCAGCCAGGTGGTAGAGAACACTGAAGCTTTCTTT.

Note on this clone: The identical CDR3 is also encoded by other nucleotide sequences in the sample. This chain links TRBV6-5 with TRBJ1-2; TRBD1 matches at 10 bases. Germline V gene lookup returns CDR1 MNHEY and CDR2 SVGAGI. The length of the CDR3 is 16 residues. V was clipped by 2 bases and J by 4 bases; unmatched bases: 7. The CDR3 is CASSYTRTGGGYGYTF. The CDR3 DNA follows: TGTGCCAGCAGTTACACCCGGACAGGGGGTGGCTATGGCTACACCTTC.

This chain joins TRBV28 and TRBJ2-7; 8 bases map to TRBD1. The germline V gene has CDR1 MDHEN and CDR2 SYDVKM. There are 13 residues in the CDR3. Germline trimming cut 4 bases from V and 7 bases from J; bases unmatched to any gene: 6. In DNA, the CDR3 is TGTGCCAGCAGTTCCCCCAGGGGGCGTGAGCAGTACTTC. This encodes CASSSPRGREQYF.

The genes are TRBV2 and TRBJ2-3, with 13 positions matching TRBD2. Looked up from germline, CDR1 is SNHLY and CDR2 is FYNNEI. The CDR3 covers 16 residues. The junction had 5 bases not matched to a gene; V was cut back by 1 base and J by 7 bases. The CDR3 sequence: CASSEEGLAGFYTQYF. As DNA, the CDR3 is TGTGCCAGCAGTGAAGAGGGACTAGCGGGGTTTTATACGCAGTATTTT.

V is TRBV9 and J is TRBJ2-5; D not certain. The CDR3 runs 14 residues. V gave up 0 bases and J gave up 1 base, with 7 bases separating them. The germline V gene encodes CDR1 SGDLS and CDR2 YYNGEE. This chain's CDR3 is CASSVAVSQETQYF. In DNA form, the CDR3 reads TGTGCCAGCAGCGTAGCGGTGTCCCAAGAGACCCAGTACTTC.

J is TRBJ1-4 and V is TRBV6-6; no clear D gene. The CDR3 is 13 residues long. Trimming cost V 6 bases and J 8 bases, with 13 bases left between them. The V gene's germline CDR1 is MNHNY and CDR2 SVGAGI (reference sequence). The DNA for the CDR3 is TGTGCCAGCAGCCGTACAGAAGGCGAAAAACTGTTTTTT. It codes for CASSRTEGEKLFF.

The chain combines TRBV6-1 with TRBJ2-3; TRBD2 matches 7 bases. After removal of 1 base from V and 5 bases from J, the junction contained 15 bases not matched to a gene. CDR1 is MNHNS and CDR2 is SASEGT in the germline V gene. This CDR3 has 18 residues. The chain's CDR3 is CASSEEVSGGRIRDTQYF. CDR3 sequence (DNA): TGTGCCAGCAGTGAAGAGGTGTCCGGCGGGAGAATACGAGATACGCAGTATTTT.